The TCR beta chain described here comes from a study of cytomegalovirus exposure and HLA in healthy donors. Study-level points and caveats: There were some public TCRs occurring in many donors, but most TCR sequences were rare.

Concerning this clone itself: No antigen is known for it.

The CDR3 runs 14 residues. Germline lookup yields CDR1 LGHNA and CDR2 YNFKEQ. The germline V and J ends were trimmed by 4 bases and 1 base, with 10 bases remaining between them. The primer mix had 60 Vbeta and 13 Jbeta primers. Here immunoSEQ multiplex PCR was the method, and the copy in TCRdb shows in-frame clones only, minus some. The data show about 160,000 clones, 70% to 85% seen once. The V and J genes are TRBV4-2 and TRBJ1-1; D ambiguous. Sequencing used PBMCs. The sequence derives from a woman under 40 in good health and CMV-seronegative. This CDR3 reads CASSPNTANTEAFF. CDR3 in DNA: TGTGCCAGCAGCCCTAATACAGCGAACACTGAAGCTTTCTTT.